This TCR beta chain stems from a study of graft-versus-host responses after intestinal transplantation. Whole-study context: Uniformly, recipients were administered anti-thymocyte globulin induction with subsequent tacrolimus and steroids for around three years.

The CDR3 sequence is 15 residues long. V gave up 8 bases and J gave up 5 bases, with 19 bases separating them. Germline V gene sequence: CDR1 MNHEY, CDR2 SMNVEV (reference sequence). Study conclusions and caveats: High graft-versus-host to host-versus-graft clonal ratios were seen in allografts of patients with graft-donor T cell macrochimerism.

Turning to this clone: Its antigen is as yet unknown. Other DNA sequences of this sample code for an identical CDR3.

Repertoires were generated with immunoSEQ multiplex PCR, while TCRdb's copy carries only in-frame clones and drops some. The data contain about 86,000 clones, roughly 87% of them singletons. The sample in question was unstimulated CD8+ T cells sorted from spleen or lymph node cells, obtained before intestinal transplant. The chain links TRBV27 to TRBJ2-1, with D tentatively TRBD2 (8 bases). This TCR was sampled from a human donor who received an intestinal transplant. The CDR3 DNA sequence: TGTGCCAGCTCCTCGTCCGGGAGGGGGCACAATGAGCAGTTCTTC. The encoded protein is CASSSSGRGHNEQFF.